Given below is one T cell receptor beta chain in context. This clonotype was seen more than once but under ten times. There is no known antigen for this receptor. Nothing much larger sits one base from this clone, and base qualities are not available. This record belongs to a study of T-cell memory formation after mild COVID-19 (TCRdb year 2021). General notes on the study: TCR sequence clusters from the two donors were largely donor specific. In a couple of donors, T-cell clones that expanded and contracted after mild COVID-19 were followed by sequencing TCRalpha and TCRbeta repertoires longitudinally. Two young, previously healthy adult volunteers, one female and one male, were included in the cohort. Results the study describes overall, beyond this receptor: SARS-CoV-2 specificity of the second-wave clones peaking on day 37 was not confirmed. The study covered only two mild cases, and larger cohorts including severe cases with pre-infection samples were considered necessary. Some responding clones were detected in pre-infection memory, which suggested that pre-existing cross-reactive memory T cells had joined the SARS-CoV-2 response. Contracting CD4+ clones were located mainly in the CM and EM memory subsets, whereas CD8+ clones were found to be enriched in EMRA. From day 15 to 85, contracting clones showed balanced CD4/CD8 phenotypes, whereas a second wave of clones that expanded from day 15 to 37 leaned towards CD4+.

Reads for this sample came from an Illumina NovaSeq 6000. TCRalpha and TCRbeta cDNA libraries were constructed by 5'RACE with constant-segment primers, with sample barcodes and unique molecular identifiers being introduced. Trizol reagent was used to extract RNA from every sample. Libraries were amplified in two PCR steps, with a second sample barcode and Illumina TruSeq adapters added in the second step. Sequencing of libraries was performed on an Illumina NovaSeq with 2 x 150 bp paired-end reads. The paper's data handling went like this. Reads were demultiplexed and collapsed into UMI-guided consensus sequences with migec v1.2.7. Using mixcr v2.1.11, UMI consensuses were aligned to TRA and TRB V and J templates and then assembled into clonotypes. A clonotype was counted as expanded or contracted only if both edgeR and NoisET called the change significant, with noise models trained on biological replicates. For edgeR calls, the cutoffs were a false discovery rate-adjusted p below 0.01 and a log2 fold-change threshold of 1. As an exploratory analysis of dynamics, max-normalized trajectories of the 1000 most abundant clonotypes were examined with PCA combined with hierarchical clustering. Separately sequenced CD4+ and CD8+ repertoires were used to assign a CD4 or CD8 phenotype to each responding clone. Clones were called with MiXCR by TCRdb after fastp trimmed the public reads at Q25, and only in-frame beta chains were retained. Each entry is one CDR3 protein sequence, shown with its most common DNA and genes. For this entry, the V and J calls and clone size follow TCRdb and not the study's own pipeline. This sample gives approximately 250,000 distinct CDR3 sequences in total; approximately 16% of them show up just once. The top ten clones comprise around 21% of the sample.

Ficoll-Paque density gradient centrifugation was the method used to isolate PBMCs. CDR1 is given as SGHRS and CDR2 as YFSETQ, both from the germline V gene. The CDR3, from cysteine to phenylalanine, totals 13 residues. Only the CDR3 part of the read is kept: 39 bases, read in frame from the first base. V is shortened by 7 bases, J by 7 bases, and the region joining them spans 17 bases. The rearranged segments are TRBV5-1 and TRBJ1-1; TRBD1 could be the D gene, as 6 bases match. The sequenced sample was PBMCs or a T cell subset sorted from them (not recorded which). This receptor was obtained from a man younger than 35 who had mild COVID-19 (a few samples of this study predate the infection). The sample titles of this study are shuffled in the database, so cell type and time point are left out; the donor was told from shared clones. The sequenced DNA is TGCGCCAGCCGAGAATTTACAGGGAATGAAGCTTTCTTT. Its protein product is CASREFTGNEAFF.